Sequencing of this T cell receptor beta chain was carried out in a study of blood T cell repertoires in COVID-19. Background on the study: The United States, Italy and Spain provided the acute and convalescent COVID-19 samples.

V trimming: 3 bases; J trimming: 1 base; junction bases outside the gene matches: 16. The germline CDR1 and CDR2 sequences are KGHSH and LQKENI. The CDR3 spans 20 residues. This table comes from immunoSEQ multiplex PCR, and its TCRdb copy is limited to in-frame clones, with some not included. The data show fewer than 30,000 clones, under 90% seen once. The TCR was taken from a man aged 65-85 years with active COVID-19. The chain is built from TRBV18 and TRBJ1-3; 9 bases agree with TRBD1. Sample: peripheral blood. The CDR3 here is CASSPHHLQGAQSSGNTIYF. In nucleotides, the CDR3 is TGTGCCAGCTCACCGCATCATTTACAGGGGGCGCAATCTTCTGGAAACACCATATATTTT. The entire variable domain, with the rest obtained from reference TRBV18 and TRBJ1-3, is as follows: NAGVMQNPRHLVRRRGQEARLRCSPMKGHSHVYWYRQLPEEGLKFMVYLQKENIIDESGMPKERFSAEFPKEGPSILRIQQVVRGDSAAYFCASSPHHLQGAQSSGNTIYFGEGSWLTVV.